This TCR beta chain was sequenced in a study of T cell repertoires in cytomegalovirus infection. Study information: Public signatures in TCR beta pointed to CMV infection and matching HLA type.

Via MiXCR, TCRdb re-called the reads, giving one row per CDR3 protein. The data hold roughly 240,000 distinct CDR3 sequences, with 6% to 8% observed a single time. This clonotype was observed a few times. The CDR3 covers 16 residues. V lost 5 bases, J lost 6 bases, and 13 bases stayed unmatched. Germline V gives CDR1 SNHLY, CDR2 FYNNEI. What was sequenced was PBMCs. The chain links TRBV2 to TRBJ1-5; 7 positions match TRBD1. The receptor was isolated from a human donor in good health (CMV status not recorded). Some clones in this sample may be carry-over from other donors' samples. CDR3 coding DNA: TGTGCCAGCAGTCCAGCGCAGGGGGAATGGGGTCAGCCCCAGCATTTT. Translation: CASSPAQGEWGQPQHF.